This T cell receptor (beta chain) originates from a study of blood T cell repertoires in COVID-19 (TCRdb year 2020). Notes on the research overall: Samples from collaborators originated in the United States, Italy and Spain and spanned both the acute and convalescent phases of COVID-19. The repertoires were released in a freely available public database intended as a resource for research on the immune response to SARS-CoV-2. The material from the prospective study consisted of cDNA or gDNA derived from T cells, B-cell-depleted T cells, or PBMCs. Samples came from the ongoing ImmuneRACE study (first 160 participants) plus 1,254 subjects from 6 global collaborators. Subjects who had been exposed to COVID-19, were actively infected with it, or had recovered from it provided the deeply sampled blood TCRbeta repertoires that made up the dataset. The sample metadata nearly always contained a de-identified subject ID, COVID-19 status, age in years and sex. Where available, HLA class I and class II types were taken from metadata supplied by the sample provider and were not determined by assay-based typing.

TCRbeta CDR3 regions were amplified from genomic DNA by means of the immunoSEQ Assay, a bias-controlled multiplex PCR. The source study handled its data this way. Within the assay, amplification of reference gene primers was used to estimate how many nucleated cells each sample contained. Sequence reads were collapsed and filtered to measure the absolute abundance of every unique TCRbeta CDR3 rearrangement. For each sample, productive Simpson clonality was calculated by taking the square root of Simpson's diversity index across productive rearrangements. TCRdb holds this immuneACCESS table with in-frame rearrangements only. Some clones are missing; in checked studies, unresolved V genes explain under half, and the rest has no known cause. From that table come the V and J calls and clone size; the DNA was used to work out D and trimming. Here the sample has roughly 300,000 clones; about 84% occur a single time. 1.6% of the sample is taken by the ten largest.

For this clone: This receptor's antigen is unknown. No base-level quality is on record; no much larger clone is a single base apart.

Collaborating institutions collected whole blood in K2EDTA tubes following their own protocols. Collaborator samples were shipped for TCRbeta analysis as frozen whole blood, isolated PBMCs, or DNA extracted from either sample type. Its CDR3 holds 14 amino acids, cysteine through phenylalanine. Kept here is only the CDR3 DNA, which spans 42 bases and is read in frame from base 1. CDR1 LGHDT and CDR2 YNNKEL are derived from the germline V gene (reference sequence). V is pruned by 4 bases and J by 7 bases, leaving 6 bases of the junction without a gene match. The research as a whole found: How much clinical and demographic metadata was included differed by source and by participant, and the metadata was provided uncurated.

The source material was peripheral blood. This sequence originates from a woman between 50 and 59 years old with acute or convalescent COVID-19. This chain joins TRBV3-1 (or the pseudogene TRBV3-2) to TRBJ2-1; 8 central bases correspond to TRBD2. The nucleotide sequence is given as TGTGCCAGCAGCCCAATCATAGCGGGAAATGAGCAGTTCTTC. The encoded protein is CASSPIIAGNEQFF.